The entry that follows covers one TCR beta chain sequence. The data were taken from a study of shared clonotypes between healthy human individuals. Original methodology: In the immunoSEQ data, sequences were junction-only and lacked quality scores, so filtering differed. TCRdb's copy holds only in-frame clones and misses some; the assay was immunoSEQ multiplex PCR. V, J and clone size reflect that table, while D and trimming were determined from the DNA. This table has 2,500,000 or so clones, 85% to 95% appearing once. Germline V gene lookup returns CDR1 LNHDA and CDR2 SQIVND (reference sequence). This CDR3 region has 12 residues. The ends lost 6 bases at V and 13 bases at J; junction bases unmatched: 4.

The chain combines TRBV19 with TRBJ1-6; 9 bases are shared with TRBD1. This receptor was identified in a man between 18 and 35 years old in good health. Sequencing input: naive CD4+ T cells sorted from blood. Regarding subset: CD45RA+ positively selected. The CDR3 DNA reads TGTGCCAGTAGACGACAGGGGGATCCCCTCCACTTT. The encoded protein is CASRRQGDPLHF.